These 19 T cell receptor beta chains share one sample of origin, sequenced in a study of T cells in Graves' hyperthyroidism and ophthalmopathy. Template material for amplifying TCR beta CDR3 regions consisted of RNA transcripts. During a first-round RT-PCR of the TCR CDR3, the HTBI primer set was used. A single record per CDR3 protein comes from TCRdb applying MiXCR to the multiplex PCR reads. The sample lists 500,000 or so distinct CDR3 sequences; roughly a sixth were seen once. Sample: blood. Every receptor here comes from a woman in her twenties or thirties with Graves' ophthalmopathy.

This clonotype was detected only a few times. J is TRBJ2-1 and V is TRBV20-1; D may be TRBD2 (5 bases). Germline CDR1 and CDR2: DFQATT and SNEGSKA (reference sequence). V was clipped by 5 bases and J by 8 bases, with 19 bases between them. This CDR3 spans 14 amino acids. In DNA form, the CDR3 reads TGCAGTGCTCAAAGCGAGAGGGCCTTGGATGAGCAGTTCTTC. It is translated as CSAQSERALDEQFF.

This clonotype has ten or more counts. This chain uses TRBV11-2 with TRBJ2-2; D possibly corresponds to TRBD1 (6 bases). Germline V gives CDR1 SGHAT, CDR2 FQNNGV. This CDR3 spans 19 amino acids. V was clipped by 1 base and J by 1 base, with 19 bases between them. The CDR3 protein is CASSLAAIPTGRNTGELFF. The DNA of the CDR3 is TGTGCCAGCAGCTTAGCGGCTATACCGACAGGAAGGAACACCGGGGAGCTGTTTTTT.

This clonotype came up a few times. The gene calls are TRBV4-3 and TRBJ2-5; TRBD1 agrees at 7 bases. V shed 4 bases and J 4 bases; nucleotides not matched to a gene: 12. The CDR3 extends over 16 amino acids. The germline gives CDR1 LGHNA, CDR2 YSLEER. CDR3 sequence (DNA): TGCGCCAGCAGCCCCGAGACAGGGAAGGGTGGAGAGACCCAGTACTTC. As protein: CASSPETGKGGETQYF.

In its sample, this clonotype was seen many times. The V gene is TRBV2, the J gene TRBJ2-7; TRBD2 agrees at 8 bases. CDR3 length: 15 amino acids. Germline CDR1 reads SNHLY; CDR2 reads FYNNEI. With V trimmed by 7 bases and J by 7 bases, 15 bases remained unmatched. The CDR3, as DNA: TGTGCCAGCACCCCTGTGTCAGCGGGGGCGGGGGAGCAGTACTTC. Amino acid sequence: CASTPVSAGAGEQYF.

The chain uses TRBV29-1 and TRBJ1-2, with 7 bases aligning to TRBD1. The germline gives CDR1 SQVTM, CDR2 ANQGSEA. J was trimmed by 1 base and V by 5 bases; bases with no gene match: 7. CDR3 length: 14 amino acids. The CDR3 here is CSVQFGQVNYGYTF. The CDR3 DNA sequence: TGCAGCGTTCAATTCGGACAGGTTAACTATGGCTACACCTTC.

This clonotype has a handful of counts. CDR3 in amino acids: CASSPNRGPSYNEQFF. CDR3 nucleotide sequence: TGTGCCAGCAGCCCGAACAGGGGCCCCTCCTACAATGAGCAGTTCTTC. This sequence joins TRBV7-9 and TRBJ2-1, with 7 nucleotides matching TRBD1. The junction had 7 bases not matched to a gene; V was cut back by 5 bases and J by 0 bases. CDR1 is SEHNR and CDR2 is FQNEAQ in the germline V gene (reference sequence). The CDR3 spans 16 residues.

A few counts support this clonotype. This rearrangement joins TRBV12-3 or TRBV12-4 to TRBJ2-1; no clear D gene. V lost 3 bases and J 10 bases, leaving 13 bases between the germline ends. The CDR3 totals 13 residues. The CDR3 region is CASSFATDLEQFF. In DNA form, the CDR3 reads TGTGCCAGCAGTTTCGCGACGGATTTGGAGCAGTTCTTC.

There are many counts of this clonotype. The CDR3 nucleotides read TGTGCCAGCAGCTACAGACAGGACCACAATGAGCAGTTCTTC. Protein product: CASSYRQDHNEQFF. The genes are TRBV7-9 and TRBJ2-1, with a tentative D call TRBD1 (6 bases). V lost 4 bases to trimming and J lost 5 bases, with 12 bases between them. CDR3 length equals 14 residues. Germline V CDR1 and CDR2: SEHNR, FQNEAQ (reference sequence).

The rearrangement links TRBV30 to TRBJ2-2; weak D call: TRBD2 (6 bases). Germline values: CDR1 GTSNPN, CDR2 SVGIG (reference sequence). V was pared by 1 base and J by 9 bases, with 18 bases between. The CDR3 contains 15 residues. The CDR3 nucleotides are TGTGCCTGGAGTGCCGGCGGCGGGACTTCGAGGGAGCTGTTTTTT. Translation: CAWSAGGGTSRELFF.

The sample holds many counts of this clonotype. This rearrangement joins TRBV30 to TRBJ2-7; D is perhaps TRBD2 (6 bases). Germline CDR1 reads GTSNPN; CDR2 reads SVGIG (reference sequence). Trimming removed 4 bases at V and 5 bases at J, with 24 bases between. There are 16 residues in the CDR3. The CDR3 protein is CAWTLAGPNLRNEQYF. The CDR3 nucleotides read TGTGCCTGGACCCTCGCGGGACCTAATCTAAGGAACGAGCAGTACTTC.

This clonotype was recorded at least ten times. The chain carries TRBV12-3 or TRBV12-4 and TRBJ2-1; D gene unclear. V gave up 4 bases and J gave up 0 bases, with 13 bases separating them. This CDR3 comprises 16 residues. This chain's CDR3 is CASSSPGSDSYNEQFF. The CDR3 DNA is TGTGCCAGCAGTTCTCCCGGGTCTGACTCCTACAATGAGCAGTTCTTC.

This clonotype came up many times. The gene calls are TRBV30 and TRBJ2-1; no clear D. There are 12 residues in the CDR3. V was trimmed by 5 bases and J by 6 bases, leaving 11 bases between them. Germline values: CDR1 GTSNPN, CDR2 SVGIG (reference sequence). DNA for the CDR3: TGTGCCTGGGGCGAATTAGGCAATGAGCAGTTCTTC. It specifies CAWGELGNEQFF. The whole variable domain, remainder taken from reference TRBV30 and TRBJ2-1, is SQTIHQWPATLVQPVGSPLSLECTVEGTSNPNLYWYRQAAGRGLQLLFYSVGIGQISSEVPQNLSASRPQDRQFILSSKKLLLSDSGFYLCAWGELGNEQFFGPGTRLTVL.

The CDR3 here is CASNRRATNEKLFF. The CDR3 bases are TGTGCCAGCAATCGTCGAGCAACTAATGAAAAACTGTTTTTT. The chain links TRBV6-5 to TRBJ1-4; D unclear. The CDR3 has 14 amino acids. CDR1 MNHEY and CDR2 SVGAGI come from the germline V gene. V was trimmed by 7 bases and J by 0 bases, leaving 9 bases between them.

This clonotype was counted many times. The chain employs TRBV18 and TRBJ2-5; D remains unclear. Trimming stripped 0 bases from V and 4 bases from J, with 9 bases between. This CDR3 comprises 14 residues. CDR1 is KGHSH, CDR2 LQKENI, per germline. Here the CDR3 DNA reads TGTGCCAGCTCACCACCGGCCTACCCAGAGACCCAGTACTTC. Residues: CASSPPAYPETQYF.

The chain links TRBV29-1 to TRBJ2-2; TRBD2 matches 7 bases. V lost 3 bases and J lost 2; bases outside the gene matches: 9. Germline values: CDR1 SQVTM, CDR2 ANQGSEA. This CDR3 has 16 residues. The CDR3 loop reads CSVDNGLGVNTGELFF. The CDR3 DNA follows: TGCAGCGTTGATAATGGACTAGGGGTCAACACCGGGGAGCTGTTTTTT.

V and J are TRBV6-1 and TRBJ1-4, with D perhaps TRBD1 (6 bases). V lost 11 bases to trimming and J lost 1 base, with 14 bases between them. The germline V gene encodes CDR1 MNHNS and CDR2 SASEGT. CDR3 size: 14 residues. This CDR3 is CAGRGGRTNEKLFF. The CDR3 DNA is TGTGCCGGACGAGGGGGGCGAACTAATGAAAAACTGTTTTTT.

This clonotype was counted many times. The chain is built from TRBV9 and TRBJ2-2; TRBD2 matches at 11 bases. The CDR3 is 18 residues long. Trimming cost V 3 bases and J 0 bases; bases outside gene matches: 7. Looked up from germline, CDR1 is SGDLS and CDR2 is YYNGEE. DNA of the CDR3: TGTGCCAGCAGCGCATTTAGCGGGAGGGTTTCGAACACCGGGGAGCTGTTTTTT. Its protein product is CASSAFSGRVSNTGELFF.

In this sample, this clonotype turned up a few times. This chain joins TRBV5-6 and TRBJ2-4; TRBD1 aligns across 7 bases. The length of the CDR3 is 13 residues. V lost 0 bases, J lost 10 bases, and 4 bases stayed unmatched. Germline V CDR1 and CDR2: SGHDT, YYEEEE. This CDR3 reads CASSLGSQGIQYF. The CDR3 bases are TGTGCCAGCAGCTTGGGATCACAGGGGATTCAGTACTTC.

This clonotype was observed a few times. The V and J genes are TRBV27 and TRBJ1-4, with D possibly TRBD1 on 5 matching bases. V gave up 4 bases and J gave up 3 bases, with 12 bases separating them. Germline CDR1 and CDR2: MNHEY and SMNVEV (reference sequence). This CDR3 contains 15 residues. The CDR3 DNA sequence: TGTGCCAGCAGTTATGCAGGGTCATCTAATGAAAAACTGTTTTTT. Translating gives CASSYAGSSNEKLFF.